Listed below are T cell receptor beta chains from one sample, sequenced in a study of cytomegalovirus exposure and HLA in healthy donors. The method was immunoSEQ multiplex PCR; TCRdb's version includes in-frame clones alone and lacks a portion of them. Among over 150,000 clones listed, 75% to 85% were seen once. The sequenced sample consisted of PBMCs. The receptors here all came from a girl aged 2 to 9 in good health and CMV-seropositive. The CDR3 runs from the conserved cysteine through the conserved F or W. Where a row states a size, it is once, few, many or the class of an expanded clone; other rows omit it.

clone size,V gene,J gene,CDR3 protein
few,TRBV4-1,TRBJ2-2,CASSPHSTGYTGELFF
-,TRBV6-6,TRBJ1-4,CASSSGQAPNEKLFF
once,TRBV19,TRBJ1-1,CASSIDPRQGGTEAFF
-,TRBV19,TRBJ1-1,CASSKAAGTEAFF
-,TRBV6-1,TRBJ1-1,CASSEVLMDTEAFF
-,TRBV15,TRBJ2-1,CATSRGASGGVDEQFF
-,TRBV30,TRBJ2-1,CAWSVGNQEDEQFF
-,TRBV29-1,TRBJ2-1,CSAKGVPSYNEQFF
-,TRBV11-3,TRBJ1-1,CASSWGQDTEAFF
-,TRBV18,TRBJ1-4,CASSPRGILTNEKLFF
-,TRBV5-1,TRBJ2-7,CASSYHPPAGGIDEQYF
-,TRBV4-1,TRBJ2-1,CASSQNLGGWREVGNEQFF
-,TRBV28,TRBJ1-2,CATIGRGAGYGYTF
-,TRBV28,TRBJ1-1,CASILDSSFGTEAFF
-,TRBV2,TRBJ1-5,CASSSGRSGIANQPQHF
-,TRBV19,TRBJ1-2,CASMNTPGLYTF
-,TRBV2,TRBJ2-5,CASSPYPGETQYF
few,TRBV30,TRBJ1-1,CAWQGGYTEAFF
-,TRBV28,TRBJ2-3,CASSSRGEGTDTQYF
-,TRBV5-1,TRBJ2-6,CASSLRQGQSGANVLTF
once,TRBV28,TRBJ2-3,CASSQSGTPDTQYF
few,TRBV6-5,TRBJ2-6,CASSLGTGANVLTF
-,TRBV2,TRBJ1-2,CASSNRALYGYTF
once,TRBV5-1,TRBJ1-3,CASTTGPGNTIYF
-,TRBV6-1,TRBJ1-4,CASSVTATNEKLFF
-,TRBV9,TRBJ2-5,CASSATGETQYF
-,TRBV6-5,TRBJ2-3,CASSYSQGRWYF
-,TRBV5-6,TRBJ2-1,CASSLKLTAGNEQFF
-,TRBV5-1,TRBJ2-3,CASSPGTSGRADTQYF
-,TRBV10-3,TRBJ1-6,CAISELVAEGSPLHF
-,TRBV5-6,TRBJ2-3,CASSLRRSEQYF
-,TRBV25-1,TRBJ2-1,CASSDSGLGGGLDEQFF
-,TRBV2,TRBJ2-7,CASSFYTGRSYEQYF
-,TRBV5-1,TRBJ2-1,CASSRGLDEQFF
-,TRBV27,TRBJ2-1,CASSLWRQAEQFF
-,TRBV2,TRBJ1-1,CASTNEADMNTEAFF